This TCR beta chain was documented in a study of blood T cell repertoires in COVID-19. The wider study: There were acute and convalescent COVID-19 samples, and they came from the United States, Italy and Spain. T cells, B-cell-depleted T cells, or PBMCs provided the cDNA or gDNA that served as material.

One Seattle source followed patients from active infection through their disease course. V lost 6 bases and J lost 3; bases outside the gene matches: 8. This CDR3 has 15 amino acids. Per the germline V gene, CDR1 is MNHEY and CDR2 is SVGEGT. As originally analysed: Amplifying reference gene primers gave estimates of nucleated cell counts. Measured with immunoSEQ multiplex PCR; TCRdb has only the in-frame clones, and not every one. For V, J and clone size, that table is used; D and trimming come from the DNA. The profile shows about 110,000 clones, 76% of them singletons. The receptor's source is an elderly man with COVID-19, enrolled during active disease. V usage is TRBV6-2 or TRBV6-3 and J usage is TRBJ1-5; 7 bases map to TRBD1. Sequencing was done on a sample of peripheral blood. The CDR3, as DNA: TGTGCCAGCAGCTCCCCGGGACAGTCCAATCAGCCCCAGCATTTT. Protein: CASSSPGQSNQPQHF.